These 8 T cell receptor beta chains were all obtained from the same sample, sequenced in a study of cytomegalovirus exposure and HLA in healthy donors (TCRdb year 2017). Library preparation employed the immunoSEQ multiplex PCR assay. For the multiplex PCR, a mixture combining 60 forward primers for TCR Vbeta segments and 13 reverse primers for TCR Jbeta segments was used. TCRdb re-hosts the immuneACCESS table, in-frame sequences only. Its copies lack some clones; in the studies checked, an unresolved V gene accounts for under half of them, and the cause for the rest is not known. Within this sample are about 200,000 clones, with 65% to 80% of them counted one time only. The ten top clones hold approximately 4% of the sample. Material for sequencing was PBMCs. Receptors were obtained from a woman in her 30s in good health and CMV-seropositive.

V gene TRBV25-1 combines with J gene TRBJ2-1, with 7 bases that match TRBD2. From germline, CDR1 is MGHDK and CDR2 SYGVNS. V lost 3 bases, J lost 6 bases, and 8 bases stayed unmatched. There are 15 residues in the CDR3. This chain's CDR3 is CASSDSGTTVNEQFF. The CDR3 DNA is TGTGCCAGCAGTGACAGCGGGACTACTGTCAATGAGCAGTTCTTC.

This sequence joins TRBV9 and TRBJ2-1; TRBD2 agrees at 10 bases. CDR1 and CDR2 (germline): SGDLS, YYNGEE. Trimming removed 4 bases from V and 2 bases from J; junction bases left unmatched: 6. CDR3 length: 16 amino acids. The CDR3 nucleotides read TGTGCCAGCAGCCTAAGAGGACTAGCGGCCTACAATGAGCAGTTCTTC. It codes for CASSLRGLAAYNEQFF.

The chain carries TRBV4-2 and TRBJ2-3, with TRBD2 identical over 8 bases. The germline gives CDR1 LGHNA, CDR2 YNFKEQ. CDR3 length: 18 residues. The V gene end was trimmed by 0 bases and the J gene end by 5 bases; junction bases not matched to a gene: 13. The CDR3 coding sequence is TGTGCCAGCAGCCAAGATTCGGGGGGGGGCCTCGAGAAAGATACGCAGTATTTT. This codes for CASSQDSGGGLEKDTQYF.

The CDR3, as DNA: TGCAGCGTTGGCGGACTAGCGGGGCCAGATACGCAGTATTTT. It codes for CSVGGLAGPDTQYF. The chain recombines TRBV29-1 with TRBJ2-3; 12 nucleotides align to TRBD2. Per germline, CDR1 SQVTM and CDR2 ANQGSEA. The CDR3 loop spans 14 amino acids. V gave up 4 bases and J gave up 4 bases; unmatched junction bases: 3.

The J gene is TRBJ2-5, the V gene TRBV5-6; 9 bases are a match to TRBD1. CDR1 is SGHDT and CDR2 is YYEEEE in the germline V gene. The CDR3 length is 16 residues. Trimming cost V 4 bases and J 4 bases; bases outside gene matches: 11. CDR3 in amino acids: CASSSPGTGIAETQYF. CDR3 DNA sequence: TGTGCCAGCAGCAGTCCCGGGACAGGGATCGCAGAGACCCAGTACTTC.

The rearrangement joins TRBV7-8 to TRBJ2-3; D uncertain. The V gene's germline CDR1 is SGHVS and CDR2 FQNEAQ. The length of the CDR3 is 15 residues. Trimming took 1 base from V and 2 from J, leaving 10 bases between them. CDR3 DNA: TGTGCCAGCAGCTTAGTGGTAGGAGACACAGATACGCAGTATTTT. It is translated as CASSLVVGDTDTQYF.

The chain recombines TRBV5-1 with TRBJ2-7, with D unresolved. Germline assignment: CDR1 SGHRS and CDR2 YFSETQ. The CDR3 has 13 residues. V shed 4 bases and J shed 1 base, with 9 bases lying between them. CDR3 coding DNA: TGCGCCAGCAGCGATCACGGTTCCTACGAGCAGTACTTC. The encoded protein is CASSDHGSYEQYF.

The CDR3 DNA is TGTGCCAGTAGTCCACGGACAGGGGGCCTCTACGAGCAGTACTTC. Translation: CASSPRTGGLYEQYF. The chain links TRBV19 to TRBJ2-7, with 11 bases that match TRBD1. The CDR3 is 15 residues long. Germline V gene data show CDR1 as LNHDA and CDR2 as SQIVND (reference sequence). The J segment lost 3 bases and the V segment lost 5 bases, leaving 6 bases of the junction unmatched.